This TCR beta chain was sequenced in a study of T cell responses to AZD1222 COVID-19 vaccine. Overall study results and limits: CD4 TCRs linked to vaccination spanned spike, dominating at 160-218 and 743-854. Sampling that yielded the repertoires occurred only after the peak T cell response.

Of note for this clone: The antigen remains unidentified.

The CDR3 extends over 14 amino acids. CDR1 is LNHDA and CDR2 is SQIVND in the germline V gene (reference sequence). Trimming took off 3 bases at V and 3 bases at J, with 8 bases between the two ends. TCRdb's table, derived via immunoSEQ multiplex PCR, lists solely in-frame clones and lacks some. The profile shows around 130,000 clones, roughly 86% of them singletons. The source was peripheral blood, collected 28 days after the second AZD1222 dose. The TCR originated in an adult who received the AZD1222 COVID-19 vaccine. This chain uses TRBV19 with TRBJ2-2; D is unresolved. DNA of the CDR3: TGTGCCAGTAGTATTGGGCAACACACCGGGGAGCTGTTTTTT. This sequence encodes CASSIGQHTGELFF.